A selection of T cell receptor beta chains follows, all from one sample in a study of vaccination and CD4 T cells after COVID-19. These receptors' targets are unknown. TCRdb fed the PCR reads into MiXCR, producing one record per CDR3 protein. The sample holds about 8,900 distinct CDR3 sequences; 28% are singletons and the top ten take around 10%. The sample taken for sequencing was CD4+ T cells from blood, cultured in vitro. The receptors come from a human donor in good health. Each CDR3 is given with its conserved first and last residue. The D gene is left open where the match is weak. Clone sizes are given selectively: once, few, many, or a class where the clone is expanded.

J gene	V gene	clone size	D gene	CDR3 DNA	CDR3 protein
TRBJ2-1	TRBV4-2	NA	TRBD2	TGTGCCAGCAGCCAAGATCCCACTAGCGGTACCTACAATGAGCAGTTCTTC	CASSQDPTSGTYNEQFF
TRBJ1-3	TRBV19	NA	NA	TGTGCCAGTAACTATCGGCGAGGAAACACCATATATTTT	CASNYRRGNTIYF
TRBJ2-7	TRBV6-2/TRBV6-3	NA	NA	TGTGCCAGCAGGCGGACTGGGGCCTACGAGCAGTACTTC	CASRRTGAYEQYF
TRBJ1-2	TRBV19	few	NA	TGTGCCAGTAGCAATCCAAAAGGGCTGAACTATGGCTACACCTTC	CASSNPKGLNYGYTF
TRBJ2-7	TRBV7-8	few	NA	TGTGCCAGCAGCTTAGGACGGCGGGTCTCCTACGAGCAGTACTTC	CASSLGRRVSYEQYF
TRBJ2-7	TRBV7-6	few	TRBD1	TGTGCCAGCAGCTTAGGGACAGGACCCTACGAGCAGTACTTC	CASSLGTGPYEQYF
TRBJ2-7	TRBV4-1	NA	NA	TGCGCCAGCAGCCAAGGGGTAACAGGGACCTCCTACGAGCAGTACTTC	CASSQGVTGTSYEQYF
TRBJ2-5	TRBV11-1	NA	NA	TGTGCCAGCAGTCAAATCGGGACGCTAGAGGAGACCCAGTACTTC	CASSQIGTLEETQYF
TRBJ2-7	TRBV5-8	few	NA	TGTGCCAGCAGCTGGGGCACAGACCCTTTGTACGAGCAGTACTTC	CASSWGTDPLYEQYF
TRBJ2-7	TRBV6-1	NA	NA	TGTGCCAGCAGTGTTCCGGGACACCTCTACGAGCAGTACTTC	CASSVPGHLYEQYF
TRBJ2-1	TRBV28	NA	TRBD1	TGTGCCAGCAGTTCAATGACGGCGACAGGGAGCTCCTACAATGAGCAGTTCTTC	CASSSMTATGSSYNEQFF
TRBJ2-5	TRBV11-2	NA	NA	TGTGCCAGCAGGGACTGGTTAAAAGAGACCCAGTACTTC	CASRDWLKETQYF
TRBJ1-1	TRBV19	few	NA	TGTGCCAGTAGTACGCAACAGAGATCCACTGAAGCTTTCTTT	CASSTQQRSTEAFF
TRBJ2-7	TRBV10-3	few	NA	TGTGCCATCAGTGATTCTGGTGGGACCTACGAGCAGTACTTC	CAISDSGGTYEQYF
TRBJ2-5	TRBV6-5	few	NA	TGTGCCAGCAGTTACCAGGGCCAAGAGACCCAGTACTTC	CASSYQGQETQYF
TRBJ2-7	TRBV6-5	few	NA	TGTGCCAGCAGTTTGGGACTTCCACCCTACGAGCAGTACTTC	CASSLGLPPYEQYF
TRBJ2-6	TRBV20-1	once	TRBD2	TGCAGTGCTAGAGATCTGGCGGGAGGCAGCTCTGGGGCCAACGTCCTGACTTTC	CSARDLAGGSSGANVLTF
TRBJ2-7	TRBV7-2	NA	TRBD1	TGTGCCAGCAGCGCCCGACAGGGGGCCTACGAGCAGTACTTC	CASSARQGAYEQYF
TRBJ2-7	TRBV6-2/TRBV6-3	NA	NA	TGTGCCAGCAGTTACTCGAACCCTTCTCGGGAGCAGTACTTC	CASSYSNPSREQYF
TRBJ2-7	TRBV28	NA	NA	TGTGCCAGCAGTCCCTCGGGACCCAACTCCTACGAGCAGTACTTC	CASSPSGPNSYEQYF
TRBJ2-3	TRBV28	NA	NA	TGTGCCAGCAGTTTAGTGGGCCCGGGACAAAGCACAGATACGCAGTATTTT	CASSLVGPGQSTDTQYF
TRBJ2-1	TRBV6-5	NA	TRBD2	TGTGCCAGCAGTTCCCCAGGGACTAGCGGGAGGCAACAGTTCTTC	CASSSPGTSGRQQFF
TRBJ2-1	TRBV6-4	few	NA	TGTGCCAGCAGTGATTCTCCAGGGGGGCGCAATGAGCAGTTCTTC	CASSDSPGGRNEQFF
TRBJ2-7	TRBV28	NA	NA	TGTGCCAGCAGTGCCCCCTTCGGCGAGCAGTACTTC	CASSAPFGEQYF
TRBJ1-1	TRBV6-1	few	NA	TGTGCCAGCAGTGAATCGGGCTTCGGTGGGGCTTTCTTT	CASSESGFGGAFF
TRBJ2-1	TRBV7-9	NA	NA	TGTGCCAGCGGGGATGAGCAGTTCTTC	CASGDEQFF
TRBJ1-6	TRBV5-4	NA	TRBD1	TGTGCCAGCAGCGGGGCGGGACAGGGGTATAATTCACCCCTCCACTTT	CASSGAGQGYNSPLHF
TRBJ2-5	TRBV2	NA	NA	TGTGCCAGCTGCCTACGAGAAGAGACCCAGTACTTC	CASCLREETQYF
TRBJ1-2	TRBV6-5	NA	NA	TGTGCCAGCAGTTATCAAACAGGCACAGGCTACACCTTC	CASSYQTGTGYTF
TRBJ2-1	TRBV29-1	NA	NA	TGCAGCGTCCAGGCGGGACTCAATGAGCAGTTCTTC	CSVQAGLNEQFF
TRBJ2-4	TRBV12-3/TRBV12-4	NA	NA	TGTGCCAGCAGTCCTAGTCCACTAGCCAAAAACATTCAGTACTTC	CASSPSPLAKNIQYF
TRBJ2-7	TRBV20-1	NA	NA	TGCAGTGCTAGTCTGCGAAAGGGCGTCGAGCAGTACTTC	CSASLRKGVEQYF
TRBJ2-2	TRBV20-1	medium-sized	TRBD2	TGCAGTGCTAGGAGGACTAGTGTGACCGGGGAGCTGTTTTTT	CSARRTSVTGELFF
TRBJ1-3	TRBV20-1	few	NA	TGCAGTGCAAGAGAGCACCTCTCTGGAAACACCATATATTTT	CSAREHLSGNTIYF
TRBJ2-5	TRBV20-1	NA	NA	TGCAGTGGGGTCGGGGAGACCCAGTACTTC	CSGVGETQYF
TRBJ1-1	TRBV14	NA	NA	TGTGCCAGCAGCCAACTATCTCGGGGGATATTGAAAGCTTTCTTT	CASSQLSRGILKAFF
TRBJ2-1	TRBV6-1	few	TRBD2	TGTGCCAGCAGCCAACGACTAGCGGGAGGGGTAAAACGTGGGTATGAGCAGTTCTTC	CASSQRLAGGVKRGYEQFF
TRBJ2-7	TRBV12-3/TRBV12-4	few	TRBD2	TGTGCCAGCAGTCTAACTAGCGGGAGTAACGAGCAGTACTTC	CASSLTSGSNEQYF
TRBJ2-1	TRBV18	few	TRBD2	TGTGCCAGCTCAGTCCTGCCCGCGGGAGGCCTCTCGATCTACAATGAGCAGTTCTTC	CASSVLPAGGLSIYNEQFF
TRBJ1-2	TRBV19	few	NA	TGTGCCACCACCCAGGGAGGGAAGGGTGGCTACACCTTC	CATTQGGKGGYTF
TRBJ2-2	TRBV7-3	few	NA	TGTGCCAGCAGCCTACCCGGGGGGGAGCTGTTTTTT	CASSLPGGELFF
TRBJ1-1	TRBV20-1	few	NA	TGCAGTGCAAGACAGCGGGGGACTGAAGCTTTCTTT	CSARQRGTEAFF
TRBJ2-7	TRBV20-1	few	TRBD1	TGCAGTGCTAGGCCCGACAGGGGATGGGAGCAGTACTTC	CSARPDRGWEQYF
TRBJ2-3	TRBV6-2/TRBV6-3	NA	TRBD1	TGTGCCAGCAGTTGGGGACCGGGACAGGGGAAGGATACGCAGTATTTT	CASSWGPGQGKDTQYF
TRBJ2-5	TRBV6-2/TRBV6-3	NA	NA	TGTGCCAGCAGTTATTACCTTGGGACCCAGTACTTC	CASSYYLGTQYF
TRBJ2-1	TRBV20-1	NA	TRBD2	TGCAGTGCTACTACACCGACTAGCTATGACGAGCAGTTCTTC	CSATTPTSYDEQFF